In its sample, the clone carrying this T cell receptor beta chain was seen a few times. Its antigen is still unknown. TCRdb's table, derived via immunoSEQ multiplex PCR, lists solely in-frame clones and lacks some. The table includes roughly 200,000 clones, around 70% detected once. The sample is drawn from a study of cytotoxic CD8 clonotypes in ibrutinib-treated CLL. About the research overall: Response sampling occurred after a median around 11 months of treatment (range 6 to 36). General study results and limits: The times at which samples were taken varied between sustained-remission and progressing patients.

Germline CDR1 reads GTSNPN; CDR2 reads SVGIG (reference sequence). The V segment lost 4 bases and the J segment 0 bases; nucleotides outside the gene matches: 13. This CDR3 has 17 residues. The V and J genes are TRBV30 and TRBJ1-1; TRBD1 agrees at 8 bases. The source of this sequence is a human donor with chronic lymphocytic leukemia. Source: PBMCs, taken after 12 months of ibrutinib treatment. The CDR3 spells CAWTSRGRWVMNTEAFF. CDR3 bases: TGTGCCTGGACTAGCAGGGGGCGATGGGTTATGAACACTGAAGCTTTCTTT. The full variable domain, its missing parts supplied by reference TRBV30 and TRBJ1-1, is SQTIHQWPATLVQPVGSPLSLECTVEGTSNPNLYWYRQAAGRGLQLLFYSVGIGQISSEVPQNLSASRPQDRQFILSSKKLLLSDSGFYLCAWTSRGRWVMNTEAFFGQGTRLTVV.